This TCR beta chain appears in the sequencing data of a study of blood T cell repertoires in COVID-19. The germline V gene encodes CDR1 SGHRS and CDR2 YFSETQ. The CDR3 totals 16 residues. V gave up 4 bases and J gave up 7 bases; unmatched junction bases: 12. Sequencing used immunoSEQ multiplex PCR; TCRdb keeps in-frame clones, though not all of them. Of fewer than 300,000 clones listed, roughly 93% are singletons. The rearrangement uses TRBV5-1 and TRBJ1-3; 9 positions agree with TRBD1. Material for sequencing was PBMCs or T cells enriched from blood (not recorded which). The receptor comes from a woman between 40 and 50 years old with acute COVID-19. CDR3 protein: CASSLGGTGKGNTIYF. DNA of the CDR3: TGCGCCAGCAGCCTTGGGGGGACAGGGAAGGGGAACACCATATATTTT.